This paragraph reports one TCR beta chain. The data were obtained in a study of blood T cell repertoires in COVID-19. Participants spanned ages roughly 18 to 95 years and resided in around 25 US areas. Self-reported history from a screening survey and questionnaire set each donor's cohort. Clones were read by immunoSEQ multiplex PCR, and TCRdb kept only the in-frame ones, dropping some. The data show about 280,000 clones, with 85% seen just once and 2% to 3% held by the top ten. This CDR3 has 13 amino acids. Trimming removed 6 bases at V and 4 bases at J, with 11 bases between. Sequencing used PBMCs or T cells enriched from blood (not recorded which). This sequence was found in a woman aged 45 to 65 who had recovered from COVID-19. The chain carries TRBV12-3 or TRBV12-4 and TRBJ2-3; D is perhaps TRBD1 (5 bases). CDR3 amino acids: CASRNQGSDTQYF. As DNA, the CDR3 is TGTGCCAGCAGGAATCAGGGATCAGATACGCAGTATTTT.